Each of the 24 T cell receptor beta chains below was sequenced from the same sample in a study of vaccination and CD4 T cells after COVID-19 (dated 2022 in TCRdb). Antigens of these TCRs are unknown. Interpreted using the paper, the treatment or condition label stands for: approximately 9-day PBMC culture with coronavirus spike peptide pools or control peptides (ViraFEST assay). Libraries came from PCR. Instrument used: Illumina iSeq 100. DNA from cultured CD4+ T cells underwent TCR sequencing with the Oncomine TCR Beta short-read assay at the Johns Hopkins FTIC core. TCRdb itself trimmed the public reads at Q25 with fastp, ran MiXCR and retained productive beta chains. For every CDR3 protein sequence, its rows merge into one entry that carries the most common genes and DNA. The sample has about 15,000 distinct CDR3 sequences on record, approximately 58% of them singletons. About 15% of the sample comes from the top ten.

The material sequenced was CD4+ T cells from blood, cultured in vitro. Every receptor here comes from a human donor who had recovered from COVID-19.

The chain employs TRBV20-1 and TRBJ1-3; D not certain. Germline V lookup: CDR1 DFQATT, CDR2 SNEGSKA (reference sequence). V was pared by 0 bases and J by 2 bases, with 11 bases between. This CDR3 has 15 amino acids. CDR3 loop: CSARDKRKPGNTIYF. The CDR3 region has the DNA TGCAGTGCTAGAGATAAGAGGAAACCTGGAAACACCATATATTTT.

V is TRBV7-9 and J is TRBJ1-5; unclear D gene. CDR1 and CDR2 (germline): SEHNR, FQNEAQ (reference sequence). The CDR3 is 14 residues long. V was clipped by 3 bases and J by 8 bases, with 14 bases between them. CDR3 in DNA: TGTGCCAGCAGCTTCAGCGGGGATGTGGAGCCCCAGCATTTT. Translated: CASSFSGDVEPQHF.

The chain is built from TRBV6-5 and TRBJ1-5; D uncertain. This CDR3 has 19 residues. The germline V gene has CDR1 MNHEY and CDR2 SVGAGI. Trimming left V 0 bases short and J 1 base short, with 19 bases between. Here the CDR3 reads CASSYSRQRSVRSNQPQHF. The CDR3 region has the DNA TGTGCCAGCAGTTACTCCCGGCAGCGCTCGGTTCGGAGCAATCAGCCCCAGCATTTT.

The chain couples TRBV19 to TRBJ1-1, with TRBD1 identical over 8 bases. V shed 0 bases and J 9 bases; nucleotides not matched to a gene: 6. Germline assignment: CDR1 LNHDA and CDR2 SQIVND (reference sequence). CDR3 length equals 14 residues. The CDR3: CASSIDPRQGKAFF. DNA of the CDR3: TGTGCCAGTAGTATAGATCCTAGACAGGGGAAAGCTTTCTTT.

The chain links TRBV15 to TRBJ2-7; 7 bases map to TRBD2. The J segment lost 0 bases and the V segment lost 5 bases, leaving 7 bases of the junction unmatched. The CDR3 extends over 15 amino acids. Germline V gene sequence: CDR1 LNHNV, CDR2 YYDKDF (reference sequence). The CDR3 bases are TGTGCCACCAGCCTTGATACGGGGGGCTCCTACGAGCAGTACTTC. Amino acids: CATSLDTGGSYEQYF.

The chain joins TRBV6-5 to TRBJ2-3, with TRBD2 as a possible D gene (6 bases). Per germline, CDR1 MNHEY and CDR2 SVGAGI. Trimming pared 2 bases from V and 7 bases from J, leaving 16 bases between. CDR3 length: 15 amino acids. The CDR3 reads CASSYATGVDYTQYF. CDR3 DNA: TGTGCCAGCAGTTACGCCACGGGAGTTGATTATACGCAGTATTTT.

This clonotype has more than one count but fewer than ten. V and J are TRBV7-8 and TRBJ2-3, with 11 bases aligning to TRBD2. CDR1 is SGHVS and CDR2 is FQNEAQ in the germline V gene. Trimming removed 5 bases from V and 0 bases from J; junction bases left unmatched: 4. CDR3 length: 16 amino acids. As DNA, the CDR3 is TGTGCCAGCAGCGGGTGGACTAGCGGGAGCACAGATACGCAGTATTTT. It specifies CASSGWTSGSTDTQYF. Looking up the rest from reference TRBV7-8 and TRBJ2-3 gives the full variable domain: GAGVSQSPRYKVAKRGQDVALRCDPISGHVSLFWYQQALGQGPEFLTYFQNEAQLDKSGLPSDRFFAERPEGSVSTLKIQRTQQEDSAVYLCASSGWTSGSTDTQYFGPGTRLTVL.

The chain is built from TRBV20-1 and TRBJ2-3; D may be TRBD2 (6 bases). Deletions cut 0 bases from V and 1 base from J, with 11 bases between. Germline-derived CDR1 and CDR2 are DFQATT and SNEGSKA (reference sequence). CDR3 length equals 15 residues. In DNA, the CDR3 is TGCAGTGCTAGAGATTCGTCGGGGGGCACAGATACGCAGTATTTT. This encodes CSARDSSGGTDTQYF.

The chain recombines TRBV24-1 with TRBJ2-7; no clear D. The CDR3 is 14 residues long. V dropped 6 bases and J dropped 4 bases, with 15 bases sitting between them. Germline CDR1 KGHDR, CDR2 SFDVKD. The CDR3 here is CATSSHTAPYEQYF. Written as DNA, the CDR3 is TGTGCCACCAGTAGCCATACGGCCCCGTACGAGCAGTACTTC.

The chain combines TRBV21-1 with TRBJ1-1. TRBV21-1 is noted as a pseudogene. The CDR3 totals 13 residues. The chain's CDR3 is CASSNCGRTEAFF. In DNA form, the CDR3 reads TGTGCCAGCAGCAATTGCGGACGCACTGAAGCTTTCTTT.

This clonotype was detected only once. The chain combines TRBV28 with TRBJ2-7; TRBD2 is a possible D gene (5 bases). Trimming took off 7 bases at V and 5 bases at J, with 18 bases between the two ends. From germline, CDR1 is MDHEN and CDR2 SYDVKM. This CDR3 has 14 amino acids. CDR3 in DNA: TGTGCCAGCACCTCGCGGGCAGATTTGAACGAGCAGTACTTC. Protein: CASTSRADLNEQYF.

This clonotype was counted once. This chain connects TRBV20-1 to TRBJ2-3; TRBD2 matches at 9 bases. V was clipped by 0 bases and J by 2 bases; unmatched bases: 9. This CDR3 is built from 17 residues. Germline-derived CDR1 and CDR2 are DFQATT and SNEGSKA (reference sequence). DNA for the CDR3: TGCAGTGCTAGAGATCGGCTAGCGGGAACACACACAGATACGCAGTATTTT. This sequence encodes CSARDRLAGTHTDTQYF.

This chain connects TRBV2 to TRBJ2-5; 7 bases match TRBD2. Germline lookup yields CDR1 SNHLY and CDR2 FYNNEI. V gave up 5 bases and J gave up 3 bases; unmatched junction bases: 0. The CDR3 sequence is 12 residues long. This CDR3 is CASSLAEETQYF. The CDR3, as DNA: TGTGCCAGCAGTCTAGCGGAAGAGACCCAGTACTTC.

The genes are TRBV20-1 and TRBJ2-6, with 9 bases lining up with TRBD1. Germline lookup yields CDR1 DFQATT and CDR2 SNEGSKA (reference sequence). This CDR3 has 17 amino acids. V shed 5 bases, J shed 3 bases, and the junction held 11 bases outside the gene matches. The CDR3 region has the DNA TGCAGTGCTTTAGCCCCCGGGACAGGGTTTGGGGCCAACGTCCTGACTTTC. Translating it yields CSALAPGTGFGANVLTF.

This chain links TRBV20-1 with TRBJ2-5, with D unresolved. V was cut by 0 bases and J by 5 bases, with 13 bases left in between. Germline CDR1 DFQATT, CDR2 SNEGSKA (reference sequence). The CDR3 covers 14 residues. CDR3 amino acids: CSAREGDHRETQYF. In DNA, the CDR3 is TGCAGTGCTAGAGAAGGAGACCATCGGGAGACCCAGTACTTC.

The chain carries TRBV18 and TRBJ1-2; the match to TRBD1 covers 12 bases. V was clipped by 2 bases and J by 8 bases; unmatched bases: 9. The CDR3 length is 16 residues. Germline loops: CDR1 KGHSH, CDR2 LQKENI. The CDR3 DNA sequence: TGTGCCAGCTCACCATCGACGGGACAGGGGGCTGCCGGCTACACCTTC. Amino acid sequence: CASSPSTGQGAAGYTF.

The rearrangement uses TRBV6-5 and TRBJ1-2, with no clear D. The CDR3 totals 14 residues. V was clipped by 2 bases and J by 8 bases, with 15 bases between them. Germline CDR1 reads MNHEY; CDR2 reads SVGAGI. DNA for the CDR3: TGTGCCAGCAGTTACGCAAATTCGGGGAGCGGCTACACCTTC. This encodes CASSYANSGSGYTF.

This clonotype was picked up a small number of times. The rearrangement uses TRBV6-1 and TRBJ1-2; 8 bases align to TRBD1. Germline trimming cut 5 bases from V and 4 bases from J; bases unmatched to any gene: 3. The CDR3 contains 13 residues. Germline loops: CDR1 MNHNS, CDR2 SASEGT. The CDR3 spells CASSTQGAYGYTF. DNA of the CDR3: TGTGCCAGCAGTACTCAGGGGGCCTATGGCTACACCTTC.

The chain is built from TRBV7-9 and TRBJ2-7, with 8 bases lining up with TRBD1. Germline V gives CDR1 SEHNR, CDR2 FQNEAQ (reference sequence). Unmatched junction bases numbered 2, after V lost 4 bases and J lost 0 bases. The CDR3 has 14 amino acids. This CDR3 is CASSSGQGSYEQYF. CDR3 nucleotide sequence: TGTGCCAGCAGCTCCGGACAGGGCTCCTACGAGCAGTACTTC.

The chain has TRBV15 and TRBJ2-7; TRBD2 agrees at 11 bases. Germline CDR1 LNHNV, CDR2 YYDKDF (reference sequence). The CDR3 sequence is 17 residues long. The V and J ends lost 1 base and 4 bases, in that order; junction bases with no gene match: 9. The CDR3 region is CATSRVLAGDLFYEQYF. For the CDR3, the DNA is TGTGCCACCAGCAGAGTACTAGCGGGAGACCTGTTTTACGAGCAGTACTTC.

The CDR3 coding sequence is TGCGCCAGCCGACCAGGGGAGTACGAGCAGTACTTC. Its protein is CASRPGEYEQYF. This sequence joins TRBV5-1 and TRBJ2-7, with D perhaps matching TRBD1 (6 bases). In germline, CDR1 is SGHRS, CDR2 YFSETQ. This CDR3 region has 12 residues. V was cut by 7 bases and J by 4 bases, with 12 bases left in between.

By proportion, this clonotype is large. The CDR3 DNA reads as TGTGCCAGCAGTGACGTAGGGGTATCTCAGCCCCAGCATTTT. Protein: CASSDVGVSQPQHF. V gene TRBV6-1 combines with J gene TRBJ1-5; D is perhaps TRBD1 (5 bases). The germline CDR1 and CDR2 sequences are MNHNS and SASEGT. Between the trimmed V and J ends, which lost 3 bases and 6 bases, there was a span of 12 bases. CDR3 length equals 14 residues.

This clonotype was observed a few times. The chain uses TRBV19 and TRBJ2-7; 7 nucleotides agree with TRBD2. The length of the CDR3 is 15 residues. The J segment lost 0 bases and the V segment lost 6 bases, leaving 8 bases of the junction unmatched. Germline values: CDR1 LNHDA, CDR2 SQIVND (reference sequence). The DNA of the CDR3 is TGTGCCAGTAGCAGGGACTACACCGGCTCCTACGAGCAGTACTTC. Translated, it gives CASSRDYTGSYEQYF.

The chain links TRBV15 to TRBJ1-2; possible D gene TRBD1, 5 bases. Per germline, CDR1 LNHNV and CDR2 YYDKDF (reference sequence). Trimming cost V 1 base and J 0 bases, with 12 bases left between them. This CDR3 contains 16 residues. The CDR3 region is CATSRGPGPANYGYTF. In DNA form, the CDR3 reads TGTGCCACCAGCAGAGGGCCGGGACCCGCTAACTATGGCTACACCTTC.